This TCR beta chain derives from a study of blood T cell repertoires in COVID-19. Study details: Acute-phase and convalescent COVID-19 samples originated in the United States, Italy and Spain. From T cells, B-cell-depleted T cells, or PBMCs came the material, which was cDNA or gDNA.

V lost 3 bases and J 6 bases, leaving 6 bases between the germline ends. Germline V lookup: CDR1 MNHEY, CDR2 SVGAGI. This CDR3 comprises 11 residues. As handled by the study authors: Reference gene primer amplification in the assay estimated nucleated cell counts. Some clones are missing from TCRdb's copy, which holds only in-frame ones; the method was immunoSEQ multiplex PCR. For V, J and clone size, that table is used; D and trimming come from the DNA. The data contain around 100,000 clones, approximately 91% of them singletons. The receptor was isolated from a man aged 50-60 years with active COVID-19. V gene TRBV6-5 combines with J gene TRBJ2-7; D remains ambiguous. Sequenced input: peripheral blood. DNA for the CDR3: TGTGCCAGCAGTTATCAATCCGAGCAGTACTTC. Its translation: CASSYQSEQYF.